This T cell receptor beta chain emerged from a study of early T cells in non-severe SARS-CoV-2 infection. Across the study: The study sequenced bulk RNA from unsorted whole blood, with chains unpaired.

Individual cDNA molecules were tagged with unique molecular identifiers, the study reported. TCRdb independently ran MiXCR on the 5' RACE reads; one entry per CDR3 protein. Among tens of thousands of distinct CDR3 sequences listed, approximately 6.1% were seen once. The sample holds many counts of this clonotype. V shed 0 bases and J shed 1 base, with 8 bases lying between them. Per the germline V gene, CDR1 is SGDLS and CDR2 is YYNGEE. The CDR3 has 15 residues. The sample consisted of whole blood, taken at baseline. This sequence originates from an adult who was a healthcare worker with PCR-confirmed SARS-CoV-2 infection or an uninfected control (not recorded which). The rearrangement joins TRBV9 to TRBJ1-5, with a weak D call TRBD1 (6 bases). The chain's CDR3 is CASSVGGLSNQPQHF. CDR3 in DNA: TGTGCCAGCAGCGTAGGGGGGCTGAGCAATCAGCCCCAGCATTTT.